Shown below are 27 T cell receptor beta chains from a single sample sequenced in a study of cytomegalovirus exposure and HLA in healthy donors. PCR involved 60 Vbeta and 13 Jbeta primers. Sequencing was performed with immunoSEQ multiplex PCR; in TCRdb, only in-frame clones are kept and a portion is missing. The data hold 120,000 or so clones, with about 16% observed a single time. The sample consisted of PBMCs. The receptors stem from a young woman in good health and CMV-seronegative.

The chain uses TRBV27 and TRBJ2-1, with TRBD2 identical over 9 bases. Germline V CDR1 and CDR2: MNHEY, SMNVEV (reference sequence). Trimming at V came to 5 bases and at J to 7 bases, leaving 12 bases not matched to a gene. This CDR3 is built from 16 residues. The CDR3 region is CASSQKSGTSFNEQFF. The CDR3 coding sequence is TGTGCCAGCAGTCAAAAGTCCGGGACTAGCTTTAATGAGCAGTTCTTC.

This clone showed up just a few times. The chain uses TRBV7-6 and TRBJ2-3, with 9 bases identical to TRBD2. The germline gives CDR1 SGHVS, CDR2 FNYEAQ. CDR3 length equals 15 residues. V lost 1 base and J lost 4; bases outside the gene matches: 3. The CDR3 loop reads CASSLGGGAADTQYF. DNA of the CDR3: TGTGCCAGCAGCTTAGGCGGGGGGGCCGCAGATACGCAGTATTTT.

CDR3 protein: CASSFSPWRTEAFF. The CDR3 DNA is TGTGCCAGCAGTTTCTCCCCCTGGCGGACTGAAGCTTTCTTT. The chain carries TRBV28 and TRBJ1-1; D gene uncertain. This CDR3 has 14 amino acids. V lost 3 bases and J 5 bases, leaving 13 bases between the germline ends. Germline CDR1 reads MDHEN; CDR2 reads SYDVKM.

This clone was seen only a few times. The chain couples TRBV7-2 to TRBJ2-7; 9 nucleotides match TRBD1. The J segment lost 5 bases and the V segment lost 4 bases, leaving 9 bases of the junction unmatched. CDR1 and CDR2 (germline): SGHTA, FQGNSA. CDR3 length: 15 amino acids. CDR3 nucleotide sequence: TGTGCCAGCAGCTACGGGACAGGGCTTAGGAACGAGCAGTACTTC. Translated: CASSYGTGLRNEQYF.

The V gene is TRBV19, the J gene TRBJ1-2; D is unresolved. With 0 bases removed from V and 2 bases from J, the gap between germline ends came to 7 bases. The CDR3 covers 14 residues. Germline V gives CDR1 LNHDA, CDR2 SQIVND (reference sequence). The CDR3 bases are TGTGCCAGTAGTATAGAGGCAGTCAACTATGGCTACACCTTC. Translated, it gives CASSIEAVNYGYTF.

The rearrangement joins TRBV27 to TRBJ1-6; the D is unclear. Germline-derived CDR1 and CDR2 are MNHEY and SMNVEV (reference sequence). The CDR3 has 15 residues. V was trimmed by 0 bases and J by 7 bases, leaving 10 bases between them. In nucleotides, the CDR3 is TGTGCCAGCAGTTTATCGAACAACCCAAATTCACCCCTCCACTTT. This codes for CASSLSNNPNSPLHF.

In this sample, this clone turned up a few times. The V gene is TRBV28, the J gene TRBJ1-1; D may be TRBD1 (6 bases). The V gene lost 4 bases and the J gene lost 7 bases, with 13 bases spanning the gap. This CDR3 comprises 13 residues. In germline, CDR1 is MDHEN, CDR2 SYDVKM. In DNA, the CDR3 is TGTGCCAGCAGTTGGACAGCCAAAATTGAAGCTTTCTTT. Translation: CASSWTAKIEAFF.

The chain is built from TRBV19 and TRBJ2-7; D may be TRBD1 (6 bases). The germline V gene has CDR1 LNHDA and CDR2 SQIVND (reference sequence). Trimming cost V 3 bases and J 0 bases, with 9 bases left between them. This CDR3 is built from 14 residues. The CDR3: CASSMVGASYEQYF. CDR3 DNA sequence: TGTGCCAGTAGTATGGTGGGGGCCTCCTACGAGCAGTACTTC.

This clone was recorded a few times. The chain has TRBV28 and TRBJ2-1; 10 nucleotides match TRBD1. Germline V gene lookup returns CDR1 MDHEN and CDR2 SYDVKM. This CDR3 contains 13 residues. Losses at the gene ends were 4 bases for V and 8 bases for J; bases not matched to a gene: 2. As DNA, the CDR3 is TGTGCCAGCAGTTCGGACAGGGGGTATGAGCAGTTCTTC. Translating gives CASSSDRGYEQFF.

This clone has a handful of counts. V gene TRBV6-5 combines with J gene TRBJ1-2, with 7 bases aligning to TRBD1. The V and J ends lost 10 bases and 8 bases, in that order; junction bases with no gene match: 7. There are 11 residues in the CDR3. Germline lookup yields CDR1 MNHEY and CDR2 SVGAGI. The CDR3 DNA reads TGTGCCATCAAGGGGGCGGGCGGCTACACCTTC. Translated: CAIKGAGGYTF.

The chain has TRBV6-5 and TRBJ2-5; 8 positions agree with TRBD2. Gene TRBJ2-7 matches the end of the DNA better, so the J call may be wrong. The CDR3 loop spans 15 amino acids. The germline V gene has CDR1 MNHEY and CDR2 SVGAGI. DNA for the CDR3: TGTGCCAGCACCCCTGAGCGGGAGCTTATCCACGAGCAGTACTTC. Translated: CASTPERELIHEQYF.

The chain is built from TRBV2 and TRBJ1-4, with D unresolved. Trimming left V 6 bases short and J 4 bases short, with 12 bases between. CDR1 and CDR2 (germline): SNHLY, FYNNEI. The CDR3 loop spans 14 amino acids. The chain's CDR3 is CASSSTYLNEKLFF. In DNA, the CDR3 is TGTGCCAGCAGCTCGACTTACCTTAATGAAAAACTGTTTTTT.

This clone was counted only a few times. The V and J genes are TRBV30 and TRBJ2-5; 9 bases map to TRBD2. Germline assignment: CDR1 GTSNPN and CDR2 SVGIG (reference sequence). With 0 bases clipped from V and 4 bases from J, the junction kept 3 bases outside the gene matches. This CDR3 comprises 14 residues. This CDR3 is CAWSVTAGGETQYF. In DNA, the CDR3 is TGTGCCTGGAGTGTAACAGCGGGGGGAGAGACCCAGTACTTC.

The V gene is TRBV30, the J gene TRBJ1-3, with TRBD1 as a possible D gene (6 bases). This CDR3 spans 15 amino acids. Germline CDR1 reads GTSNPN; CDR2 reads SVGIG (reference sequence). V lost 3 bases and J lost 3, with 15 bases in between. CDR3 nucleotide sequence: TGTGCCTGGAGCGCTCGACAGGCGGGTGGAAACACCATATATTTT. Its protein product is CAWSARQAGGNTIYF.

V usage is TRBV6-4 and J usage is TRBJ2-3; perhaps TRBD1 as D (5 bases). Germline CDR1 is MRHNA and CDR2 is SNTAGT. V gave up 4 bases and J gave up 2 bases, with 7 bases separating them. This CDR3 is 13 amino acids long. CDR3 DNA: TGTGCCAGCAGTGCAGGGATCACAGATACGCAGTATTTT. It yields the protein CASSAGITDTQYF.

The chain employs TRBV29-1 and TRBJ2-7, with TRBD2 matching over 9 bases. This CDR3 comprises 16 residues. CDR1 SQVTM and CDR2 ANQGSEA come from the germline V gene. The junction had 10 bases not matched to a gene; V was cut back by 4 bases and J by 0 bases. CDR3 nucleotide sequence: TGCAGCGTTGCGGGGGGGCTAGCGGGGTTCTCCTACGAGCAGTACTTC. Translating it yields CSVAGGLAGFSYEQYF.

The chain joins TRBV28 to TRBJ1-5, with a possible D match to TRBD1 (6 bases). Germline V gives CDR1 MDHEN, CDR2 SYDVKM. Deletions cut 3 bases from V and 6 bases from J, with 9 bases between. The CDR3 runs 13 residues. CDR3 sequence reads: CASSFRGSQPQHF. The CDR3, as DNA: TGTGCCAGCAGTTTCAGGGGTAGTCAGCCCCAGCATTTT.

This clone was counted between two and nine times. The CDR3 is CAWTPRGGRNTEAFF. Here the CDR3 DNA reads TGTGCCTGGACCCCACGGGGGGGACGAAACACTGAAGCTTTCTTT. This sequence joins TRBV30 and TRBJ1-1; a possible D gene is TRBD1 (5 bases). Trimming removed 4 bases at V and 2 bases at J, with 17 bases between. Germline values: CDR1 GTSNPN, CDR2 SVGIG (reference sequence). The CDR3 runs to 15 residues.

The rearrangement links TRBV7-2 to TRBJ2-7, with 13 bases lining up with TRBD2. Germline values: CDR1 SGHTA, CDR2 FQGNSA. J lost 4 bases, V lost 3 bases, and 9 bases had no gene match. The CDR3 runs to 17 residues. CDR3 protein: CASSFHGLAGVPYEQYF. The DNA of the CDR3 is TGTGCCAGCAGCTTCCATGGACTAGCGGGAGTTCCGTACGAGCAGTACTTC. The full variable domain, completed using reference TRBV7-2 and TRBJ2-7, is GAGVSQSPSNKVTEKGKDVELRCDPISGHTALYWYRQSLGQGLEFLIYFQGNSAPDKSGLPSDRFSAERTGGSVSTLTIQRTQQEDSAVYLCASSFHGLAGVPYEQYFGPGTRLTVT.

This clone was picked up a small number of times. The J gene is TRBJ2-7, the V gene TRBV6-5; 8 bases align to TRBD2. The CDR3 runs 13 residues. The junction had 7 bases not matched to a gene; V was cut back by 6 bases and J by 6 bases. Per the germline V gene, CDR1 is MNHEY and CDR2 is SVGAGI. CDR3 DNA sequence: TGTGCCAGCAGCGGACTAGCTTCTACCGAGCAGTACTTC. Amino acid sequence: CASSGLASTEQYF.

The V gene is TRBV5-1, the J gene TRBJ2-4; the D gene is possibly TRBD1 (6 bases). Per the germline V gene, CDR1 is SGHRS and CDR2 is YFSETQ. The CDR3 extends over 15 amino acids. V lost 0 bases to trimming and J lost 8 bases, with 15 bases between them. The CDR3: CASSLDGDTLDIQYF. The CDR3 bases are TGCGCCAGCAGCTTGGATGGGGACACGCTCGACATTCAGTACTTC.

The CDR3 sequence: CASSRGGQNTGELFF. CDR3 nucleotides: TGTGCCAGCAGCCGGGGGGGGCAGAACACCGGGGAGCTGTTTTTT. The chain is built from TRBV4-2 and TRBJ2-2; TRBD2 might be the D (7 bases). Trimming left V 4 bases short and J 1 base short, with 10 bases between. This CDR3 comprises 15 residues. Germline CDR1 reads LGHNA; CDR2 reads YNFKEQ.

The chain employs TRBV25-1 and TRBJ1-1; the D is unclear. Germline CDR1 reads MGHDK; CDR2 reads SYGVNS. V dropped 3 bases and J dropped 8 bases, with 13 bases sitting between them. This CDR3 comprises 13 residues. Here the CDR3 reads CASSERWGGEAFF. The CDR3 DNA reads as TGTGCCAGCAGTGAGAGGTGGGGAGGCGAAGCTTTCTTT.

The chain links TRBV4-3 to TRBJ2-1, with D possibly TRBD1 on 6 matching bases. Trimming took 1 base from V and 6 from J, leaving 7 bases between them. The CDR3 has 13 residues. Germline V gives CDR1 LGHNA, CDR2 YSLEER. The CDR3 sequence: CASSQGRGNEQFF. The CDR3 nucleotides are TGCGCCAGCAGCCAAGGCAGGGGCAATGAGCAGTTCTTC.

The chain combines TRBV6-6 with TRBJ2-1; a possible D gene is TRBD1 (6 bases). Trimming cost V 7 bases and J 4 bases, with 14 bases left between them. In germline, CDR1 is MNHNY, CDR2 SVGAGI (reference sequence). CDR3 length equals 14 residues. The CDR3 is CASTTGTPYNEQFF. DNA for the CDR3: TGTGCCAGCACTACCGGGACACCTTACAATGAGCAGTTCTTC.

This clone has a handful of counts. This CDR3 is CAWSVRSPGWATGYTF. In DNA, the CDR3 is TGTGCCTGGAGTGTAAGATCCCCCGGCTGGGCCACTGGCTACACCTTC. V and J are TRBV30 and TRBJ1-2, with D hard to call. Germline CDR1 is GTSNPN and CDR2 is SVGIG (reference sequence). Trimming removed 0 bases from V and 7 bases from J, with 21 bases in between. This CDR3 is 16 amino acids long.

A few counts support this clone. The chain links TRBV5-1 to TRBJ1-1, with a weak D call TRBD1 (6 bases). The V gene lost 4 bases and the J gene lost 1 base, with 11 bases spanning the gap. Germline V gives CDR1 SGHRS, CDR2 YFSETQ. CDR3 length: 14 residues. DNA for the CDR3: TGCGCCAGCAGCCCAGGGGCCGGGAACACTGAAGCTTTCTTT. Protein product: CASSPGAGNTEAFF.